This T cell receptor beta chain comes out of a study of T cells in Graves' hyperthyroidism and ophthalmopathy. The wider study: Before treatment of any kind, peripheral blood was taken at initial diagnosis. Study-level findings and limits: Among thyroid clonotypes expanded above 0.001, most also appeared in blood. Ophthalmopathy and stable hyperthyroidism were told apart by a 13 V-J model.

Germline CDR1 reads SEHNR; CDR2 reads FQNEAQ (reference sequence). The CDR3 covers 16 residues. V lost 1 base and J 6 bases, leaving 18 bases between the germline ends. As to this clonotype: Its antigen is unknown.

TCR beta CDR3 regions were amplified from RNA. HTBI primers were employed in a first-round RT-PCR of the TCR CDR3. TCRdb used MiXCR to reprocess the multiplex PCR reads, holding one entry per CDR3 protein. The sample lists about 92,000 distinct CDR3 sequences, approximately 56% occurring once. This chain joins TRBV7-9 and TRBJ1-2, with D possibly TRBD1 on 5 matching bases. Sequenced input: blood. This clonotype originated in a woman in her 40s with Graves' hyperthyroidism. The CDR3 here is CASSLVARSGTDGYTF. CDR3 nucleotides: TGTGCCAGCAGCTTAGTCGCGCGGAGCGGGACGGATGGCTACACCTTC.